These 24 T cell receptor beta chains were sequenced from one sample in a study of cytomegalovirus exposure and HLA in healthy donors. The PCR had 60 Vbeta and 13 Jbeta primers. Libraries were prepared by immunoSEQ multiplex PCR; TCRdb keeps only in-frame clonotypes and omits some of them. This repertoire shows more than 90,000 clones, about 79% found once; its top ten account for 2.5% to 3.5%. The specimen was PBMCs. The receptors shown here come from a woman between 18 and 30 years old in good health and CMV-seropositive.

This clone appeared a few times. V gene TRBV28 combines with J gene TRBJ2-7, with a possible D match to TRBD2 (7 bases). Germline V gene sequence: CDR1 MDHEN, CDR2 SYDVKM. Trimming took off 5 bases at V and 1 base at J, with 12 bases between the two ends. CDR3 length: 14 residues. CDR3 bases: TGTGCCAGCAGTATCGGGGGGCGATCCTACGAGCAGTACTTC. Encoded protein: CASSIGGRSYEQYF. The full variable domain, with the rest looked up from reference TRBV28 and TRBJ2-7, is DVKVTQSSRYLVKRTGEKVFLECVQDMDHENMFWYRQDPGLGLRLIYFSYDVKMKEKGDIPEGYSVSREKKERFSLILESASTNQTSMYLCASSIGGRSYEQYFGPGTRLTVT.

The chain uses TRBV2 and TRBJ2-7; 7 nucleotides agree with TRBD2. Germline loops: CDR1 SNHLY, CDR2 FYNNEI. Trimming took 3 bases from V and 0 from J; bases not matched to a gene: 5. The CDR3 consists of 15 residues. The CDR3 DNA is TGTGCCAGCAGTGAGGGCGGGGGAAGCTCCTACGAGCAGTACTTC. Protein product: CASSEGGGSSYEQYF.

This clone was seen once. The rearrangement links TRBV6-4 to TRBJ1-2; TRBD1 is a possible D gene (6 bases). The germline V and J ends were trimmed by 7 bases and 5 bases, with 8 bases remaining between them. This CDR3 has 11 amino acids. Germline CDR1 and CDR2: MRHNA and SNTAGT. CDR3 nucleotides: TGTGCCAGCAACAGGGAGTATGGCTACACCTTC. This encodes CASNREYGYTF.

This chain links TRBV5-4 with TRBJ2-5; 7 positions match TRBD1. The V segment lost 2 bases and the J segment 3 bases; nucleotides outside the gene matches: 4. The germline CDR1 and CDR2 sequences are SGHNT and YYREEE (reference sequence). The CDR3 is 14 residues long. The CDR3, as DNA: TGTGCCAGCAGCTTTGGACAGGAGGAAGAGACCCAGTACTTC. As protein: CASSFGQEEETQYF.

The sample holds a few counts of this clone. The V call is TRBV2, the J call TRBJ1-1; D is perhaps TRBD1 (5 bases). V shed 2 bases and J shed 1 base, with 8 bases lying between them. This CDR3 has 14 residues. CDR1 SNHLY and CDR2 FYNNEI come from the germline V gene. DNA for the CDR3: TGTGCCAGCAGTGAACCCAGGGAGAACACTGAAGCTTTCTTT. Its protein product is CASSEPRENTEAFF.

The V and J genes are TRBV18 and TRBJ2-1, with TRBD2 matching 13 bases. From germline, CDR1 is KGHSH and CDR2 LQKENI. With V trimmed by 3 bases and J by 8 bases, 4 bases remained unmatched. This CDR3 is 15 amino acids long. CDR3 sequence reads: CASSPGTSGTDEQFF. The CDR3 DNA reads as TGTGCCAGCTCACCTGGGACTAGCGGGACGGATGAGCAGTTCTTC.

The chain carries TRBV6-6 and TRBJ1-2; 7 nucleotides match TRBD1. In germline, CDR1 is MNHNY, CDR2 SVGAGI (reference sequence). The CDR3 runs 13 residues. The ends lost 4 bases at V and 8 bases at J; junction bases unmatched: 7. CDR3: CASSFSTGIGYTF. The CDR3 bases are TGTGCCAGCAGTTTCTCGACAGGGATCGGCTACACCTTC.

This sequence joins TRBV11-2 and TRBJ2-1; D gene unclear. Germline V gene lookup returns CDR1 SGHAT and CDR2 FQNNGV. The V end was cut by 1 base, the J end by 5 bases, with 6 bases between. CDR3 length: 13 amino acids. The CDR3 sequence: CASSLGLNNEQFF. DNA of the CDR3: TGTGCCAGCAGCTTAGGACTTAACAATGAGCAGTTCTTC.

The V and J genes are TRBV28 and TRBJ2-7; the D gene is possibly TRBD1 (6 bases). Trimming took 4 bases from V and 5 from J, leaving 12 bases between them. This CDR3 has 13 residues. The V gene's germline CDR1 is MDHEN and CDR2 SYDVKM. CDR3 sequence: CASSSPTGDEQYF. The DNA for the CDR3 is TGTGCCAGCAGTTCCCCGACAGGCGACGAGCAGTACTTC. The whole variable domain, remainder taken from reference TRBV28 and TRBJ2-7, is DVKVTQSSRYLVKRTGEKVFLECVQDMDHENMFWYRQDPGLGLRLIYFSYDVKMKEKGDIPEGYSVSREKKERFSLILESASTNQTSMYLCASSSPTGDEQYFGPGTRLTVT.

The CDR3 region is CASGIRLLSEAFF. Written as DNA, the CDR3 is TGTGCTAGTGGTATCAGGCTCCTCTCTGAAGCTTTCTTT. J is TRBJ1-1 and V is TRBV12-5; D gene ambiguous. The CDR3 consists of 13 residues. The germline V and J ends were trimmed by 5 bases and 6 bases, with 13 bases remaining between them. Germline CDR1 and CDR2: LGHNT and FRNRAP. The full variable domain, in which reference TRBV12-5 and TRBJ1-1 provide the parts outside the CDR3, is DARVTQTPRHKVTEMGQEVTMRCQPILGHNTVFWYRQTMMQGLELLAYFRNRAPLDDSGMPKDRFSAEMPDATLATLKIQPSEPRDSAVYFCASGIRLLSEAFFGQGTRLTVV.

Of note for this clone: One end of the junction is discordant with germline, which a read error may explain. The chain links TRBV7-9 to TRBJ1-5; D not resolved. The CDR3 totals 16 residues. Per the germline V gene, CDR1 is SEHNR and CDR2 is FQNEAQ (reference sequence). The CDR3 loop reads CSSSLVFGGRNQPQHF. For the CDR3, the DNA is TGTTCCAGCAGCTTAGTATTCGGAGGGCGCAATCAGCCCCAGCATTTT. Based on the CDR3 plus reference TRBV7-9 and TRBJ1-5, the full variable domain is DTGVSQNPRHKITKRGQNVTFRCDPISEHNRLYWYRQTLGQGPEFLTYFQNEAQLEKSRLLSDRFSAERPKGSFSTLEIQRTEQGDSAMYLCSSSLVFGGRNQPQHFGDGTRLSIL.

Note on this clone: At one end, the junction sequence differs from germline, possibly due to a read error. The J gene is TRBJ2-1, the V gene TRBV7-6; the match to TRBD2 covers 10 bases. CDR3 length equals 14 residues. CDR1 and CDR2 from the germline V gene are SGHVS and FNYEAQ. The CDR3 DNA is TGTGCCAGCAGCGTAGCGGGGGGCTACAATGAGCAGTTCTTC. It translates to CASSVAGGYNEQFF. Full variable domain (missing parts from reference TRBV7-6 and TRBJ2-1): GAGVSQSPRYKVTKRGQDVALRCDPISGHVSLYWYRQALGQGPEFLTYFNYEAQQDKSGLPNDRFSAERPEGSISTLTIQRTEQRDSAMYRCASSVAGGYNEQFFGPGTRLTVL.

This clone was recorded a few times. This chain connects TRBV10-3 to TRBJ2-3; TRBD2 matches 9 bases. Germline trimming cut 0 bases from V and 8 bases from J; bases unmatched to any gene: 6. This CDR3 spans 15 amino acids. Germline V lookup: CDR1 ENHRY, CDR2 SYGVKD. CDR3 sequence (DNA): TGTGCCATCAGTGAGTCGCGGACTAGCGAGGGTACGCAGTATTTT. Encoded protein: CAISESRTSEGTQYF.

The gene calls are TRBV5-4 and TRBJ2-1; the match to TRBD1 covers 8 bases. Trimming removed 1 base from V and 10 bases from J; junction bases left unmatched: 4. Germline CDR1 reads SGHNT; CDR2 reads YYREEE (reference sequence). There are 13 residues in the CDR3. The CDR3 loop reads CASSLQGAEEQFF. CDR3 DNA: TGTGCCAGCAGCTTGCAGGGGGCAGAGGAGCAGTTCTTC.

The rearrangement uses TRBV25-1 and TRBJ2-3; D remains ambiguous. Germline V lookup: CDR1 MGHDK, CDR2 SYGVNS. The CDR3 runs 14 residues. The V and J ends lost 2 bases and 2 bases respectively, with 8 bases between them. This chain's CDR3 is CASSESYLTDTQYF. In DNA form, the CDR3 reads TGTGCCAGCAGTGAAAGCTACCTCACAGATACGCAGTATTTT.

This clone came up a few times. The chain employs TRBV6-5 and TRBJ1-2, with TRBD1 matching 8 bases. The CDR3 extends over 15 amino acids. The V segment lost 5 bases and the J segment 8 bases; nucleotides outside the gene matches: 13. Germline V gene sequence: CDR1 MNHEY, CDR2 SVGAGI. This chain's CDR3 is CASSPGQGGAMGYTF. The CDR3 bases are TGTGCCAGCAGTCCTGGACAGGGAGGAGCTATGGGCTACACCTTC.

This clone was seen just once. The genes are TRBV9 and TRBJ2-3, with D unclear. The CDR3 has 13 residues. Per the germline V gene, CDR1 is SGDLS and CDR2 is YYNGEE. Deletions cut 3 bases from V and 0 bases from J, with 5 bases between. The CDR3 nucleotides read TGTGCCAGCAGCGACGGTAGCACAGATACGCAGTATTTT. This translates into CASSDGSTDTQYF.

The chain employs TRBV28 and TRBJ1-2, with 11 bases fitting TRBD1. J lost 8 bases, V lost 4 bases, and 12 bases had no gene match. This CDR3 spans 16 amino acids. Germline lookup yields CDR1 MDHEN and CDR2 SYDVKM. In DNA form, the CDR3 reads TGTGCCAGCAGTTCATCCCCTTGGACAGGGGGCACGGGCTACACCTTC. Its protein product is CASSSSPWTGGTGYTF.

V is TRBV10-1 and J is TRBJ1-1; TRBD1 agrees at 7 bases. The V and J ends lost 5 bases and 0 bases, in that order; junction bases with no gene match: 6. This CDR3 is 15 amino acids long. Looked up from germline, CDR1 is WNHNN and CDR2 is SYGVQD (reference sequence). The CDR3 reads CASSPDRVMNTEAFF. CDR3 nucleotides: TGCGCCAGCAGTCCCGACAGGGTGATGAACACTGAAGCTTTCTTT.

J is TRBJ2-4 and V is TRBV15; D uncertain. This CDR3 region has 13 residues. Trimming removed 1 base at V and 6 bases at J, with 7 bases between. The germline V gene has CDR1 LNHNV and CDR2 YYDKDF (reference sequence). The CDR3 sequence is CATSRANRNIQYF. In DNA form, the CDR3 reads TGTGCCACCAGCAGAGCTAACAGAAACATTCAGTACTTC.

This rearrangement joins TRBV5-1 to TRBJ2-5; 7 bases are shared with TRBD2. V was pared by 4 bases and J by 2 bases, with 5 bases of the junction left unmatched. The CDR3 runs 14 residues. Germline CDR1 is SGHRS and CDR2 is YFSETQ. The CDR3: CASSRGEGQETQYF. The CDR3 coding sequence is TGCGCCAGCAGCAGAGGGGAGGGACAAGAGACCCAGTACTTC.

The V call is TRBV5-1, the J call TRBJ2-3, with TRBD2 matching over 8 bases. J was trimmed by 1 base and V by 0 bases; bases with no gene match: 7. CDR3 length: 17 residues. CDR1 and CDR2 from the germline V gene are SGHRS and YFSETQ. The CDR3 region is CASSLVPGLVGTDTQYF. CDR3 sequence (DNA): TGCGCCAGCAGCTTGGTCCCGGGACTAGTTGGCACAGATACGCAGTATTTT.

The V call is TRBV11-1, the J call TRBJ2-7; D unclear. V dropped 4 bases and J dropped 0 bases, with 13 bases sitting between them. The CDR3 is 15 residues long. The germline V gene has CDR1 SGHAT and CDR2 FQDESV (reference sequence). This chain's CDR3 is CASSSRGDSSYEQYF. Written as DNA, the CDR3 is TGTGCCAGCAGCTCCCGTGGAGATAGCTCCTACGAGCAGTACTTC.

This chain links TRBV28 with TRBJ1-2; the D is unclear. Germline values: CDR1 MDHEN, CDR2 SYDVKM. The CDR3 is 13 amino acids. The V end was cut by 5 bases, the J end by 0 bases, with 7 bases between. The DNA of the CDR3 is TGTGCCAGCAGTCCGGGGTCTAACTATGGCTACACCTTC. It is translated as CASSPGSNYGYTF.